These T cell receptor beta chains were read from a single sample in a study of OX40 agonist ivuxolimab in advanced cancers. TCRdb's table, derived via immunoSEQ multiplex PCR, lists solely in-frame clones and lacks some. Of some 50,000 clones listed, 75% to 85% were seen once; the top ten hold 3% to 3.5%. The input for sequencing was CD4+ or CD8+ T cells sorted from blood, taken in a trial of the OX40 agonist ivuxolimab. These receptors were obtained from an adult with an advanced solid tumor such as melanoma, head and neck, liver or kidney cancer. CDR3s include the opening cysteine and the closing phenylalanine or tryptophan. Clone size is given for some rows only: seen once, a few or many times, or a class if the clone is expanded.

j_call | v_call | clone_size | cdr3_aa
TRBJ2-5 | TRBV5-4 | - | CASTLNRGAGETQYF
TRBJ2-1 | TRBV19 | - | CASRTRRLAGAPNEQFF
TRBJ2-2 | TRBV11-1 | few | CASSLDLQGLTGELFF
TRBJ2-1 | TRBV29-1 | - | CSVEDQTGTSGSYNEQFF
TRBJ1-1 | TRBV6-5 | once | CASSYSWSPSPFAFF
TRBJ2-7 | TRBV5-5 | - | CASSVGLAVSSYEQYF
TRBJ1-2 | TRBV28 | - | CATKWVGSNYGYTF
TRBJ1-6 | TRBV4-1 | - | CASSQDRRNSPLHF
TRBJ1-5 | TRBV7-3 | - | CASTRVSNQPQHF
TRBJ2-1 | TRBV10-1 | - | CASRTGTSEGEQFF
TRBJ2-7 | TRBV5-1 | - | CASSLGASGKGYEQYF
TRBJ1-2 | TRBV6-5 | - | CASTEGARGYTF
TRBJ2-2 | TRBV5-1 | - | CASSLDHRAGELFF
TRBJ1-3 | TRBV7-8 | - | CASSRRDRSSSGNTIYF
TRBJ2-2 | TRBV9 | - | CASSVATIGELFF
TRBJ1-2 | TRBV7-2 | - | CASSLSPIGTSYYGYTF
TRBJ2-1 | TRBV6-5 | - | CASRGSSGTNEQFF
TRBJ2-7 | TRBV6-1 | - | CASSEREGIRVQYF
TRBJ1-2 | TRBV18 | - | CASSPRRDPSWGYTF
TRBJ2-1 | TRBV30 | - | CAWRRNTRDEQFF
TRBJ1-5 | TRBV6-1 | few | CASSVLPGESNQPQHF
TRBJ2-7 | TRBV15 | - | CATSRTGTGGQEQYF
TRBJ2-3 | TRBV7-2 | once | CASSFRAGEADTQYF
TRBJ2-7 | TRBV12-5 | - | CASGLTPRTPPRDRLYEQYF
TRBJ2-1 | TRBV5-5 | - | CASRPYAGTSPNEQFF
TRBJ1-3 | TRBV5-1 | - | CASSSSTLGNTIYF
TRBJ2-1 | TRBV5-4 | - | CASMSSGRGDEQFF
TRBJ2-3 | TRBV5-1 | once | CASSSTGASTDTQYF
TRBJ2-5 | TRBV10-3 | - | CAISEKGDHQETQYF
TRBJ1-6 | TRBV11-2 | - | CASSVGGGSPLHF
TRBJ2-7 | TRBV7-8 | - | CASSAGVGVWEQYF
TRBJ1-3 | TRBV5-6 | - | CASSLRSIRPGNTIYF
TRBJ2-3 | TRBV2 | - | CASSLRDTSTDTQYF
TRBJ1-6 | TRBV7-2 | - | CASSFRKGNSPLHF
TRBJ2-7 | TRBV5-1 | - | CASSPGGTPSYEQYF
TRBJ2-2 | TRBV11-2 | - | CASSSRDRGPGELFF
TRBJ2-7 | TRBV6-1 | - | CASSDPKVYEQYF
TRBJ1-6 | TRBV7-9 | few | CASSSPGGESPLHF
TRBJ2-1 | TRBV5-4 | - | CASSTSLDRGGRDEQFF
TRBJ2-2 | TRBV19 | - | CASSMKGMNTGELFF
TRBJ2-2 | TRBV27 | - | CASSLSYTGMKVGELFF
TRBJ1-2 | TRBV28 | - | CASSLVGARSYGYTF
TRBJ1-1 | TRBV6-5 | - | CASSTRDSAFF
TRBJ2-7 | TRBV4-1 | once | CASSPLPAPRGEQYF
TRBJ1-2 | TRBV9 | few | CASSSSLGYTF
TRBJ1-4 | TRBV2 | - | CASSPETGRPSNEKLFF
TRBJ2-7 | TRBV9 | - | CASSPHSGNEQYF
TRBJ1-5 | TRBV28 | - | CASSFSTGYSNQPQHF
TRBJ2-3 | TRBV19 | - | CASSIGYSTDTQYF
TRBJ1-1 | TRBV2 | - | CASSPQLRLNTEAFF
TRBJ2-5 | TRBV6-1 | - | CASSELPVGGRGTQYF
TRBJ2-7 | TRBV7-2 | - | CASSRGGSYEQYF
TRBJ2-7 | TRBV6-1 | - | CASSEVWGPYEQYF
TRBJ1-1 | TRBV5-1 | - | CASSLGAGGTEAFF
TRBJ1-4 | TRBV5-1 | - | CASSLPGTNEKLFF